This TCR beta chain comes out of a study of blood T cell repertoires in COVID-19. Study-level background: Whether acute or convalescent, the COVID-19 samples came from the United States, Italy and Spain. Sources were T cells, B-cell-depleted T cells, or PBMCs; the material itself was cDNA or gDNA.

CDR1 MDHEN and CDR2 SYDVKM come from the germline V gene. The CDR3 spans 14 residues. V shed 8 bases and J shed 0 bases, with 13 bases lying between them. This clone showed up just once. Measured with immunoSEQ multiplex PCR; TCRdb has only the in-frame clones, and not every one. The sample has some 130,000 clones, about 80% seen once. This chain links TRBV28 with TRBJ1-2; possible D gene TRBD1, 6 bases. Sequencing used peripheral blood. This clonotype was sampled from a man in his 60s with acute or convalescent COVID-19. The CDR3: CASCTGQTNYGYTF. In nucleotides, the CDR3 is TGTGCCAGCTGCACGGGACAAACTAACTATGGCTACACCTTC.